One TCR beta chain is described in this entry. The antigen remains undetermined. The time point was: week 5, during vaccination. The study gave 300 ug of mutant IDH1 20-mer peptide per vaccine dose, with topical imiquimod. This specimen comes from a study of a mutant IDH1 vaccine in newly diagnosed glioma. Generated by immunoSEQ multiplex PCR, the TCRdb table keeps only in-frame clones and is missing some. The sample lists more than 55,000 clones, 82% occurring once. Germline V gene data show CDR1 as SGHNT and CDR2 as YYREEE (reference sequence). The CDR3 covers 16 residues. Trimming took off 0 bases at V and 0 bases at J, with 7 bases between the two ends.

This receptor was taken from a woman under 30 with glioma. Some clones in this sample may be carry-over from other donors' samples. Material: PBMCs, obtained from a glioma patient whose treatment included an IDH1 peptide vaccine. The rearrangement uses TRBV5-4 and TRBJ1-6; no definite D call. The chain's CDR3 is CASSLEGSSYNSPLHF. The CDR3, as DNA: TGTGCCAGCAGCTTGGAAGGGTCCTCCTATAATTCACCCCTCCACTTT.